The T cell receptor beta chain described here comes from a study of a mutant IDH1 vaccine in newly diagnosed glioma. Time point reported: baseline, week 1 (first vaccination visit). Treatment in this sample: pre-vaccination baseline after standard-of-care therapy. TCRdb's copy holds only in-frame clones and misses some; the assay was immunoSEQ multiplex PCR. The sample includes about 68,000 clones, 79% of them seen just once. Germline values: CDR1 SGHVS, CDR2 FNYEAQ. V was pared by 2 bases and J by 7 bases, with 12 bases between. This CDR3 comprises 15 residues. The J gene is TRBJ1-6, the V gene TRBV7-6, with D tentatively TRBD1 (5 bases). The sample consisted of PBMCs, taken from a glioma patient treated with radiotherapy, temozolomide or both. The TCR comes from a man in his forties or fifties with glioma. For the CDR3, the DNA is TGTGCCAGCAGCTTAAGTGTTGGGGGAAATTCACCCCTCCACTTT. This gives the protein CASSLSVGGNSPLHF.